The rows below give T cell receptor beta chains drawn from one sample of a study of blood T cell repertoires in COVID-19. Sequencing was performed with immunoSEQ multiplex PCR; in TCRdb, only in-frame clones are kept and a portion is missing. Among 95,000 to 150,000 clones, 65% to 90% were seen once, and the ten largest hold 6.6%. Sequencing was carried out using peripheral blood. These receptor sequences come from a man older than 75 with active or convalescent COVID-19. CDR3s include the opening cysteine and the closing phenylalanine or tryptophan. A D gene is named only where the DNA matches it firmly. The size of a clone is reported for some rows only, either as once, few or many, or as a class for expanded clones.

cdr3_nt	cdr3_aa	d_call	v_call	j_call	clone_size
TGTGCCAGCAGCGTAGCCCCACAGGGGGCAAGTGAGATAACTTTCTTT	CASSVAPQGASEITFF	TRBD1	TRBV9	TRBJ1-1	.
TGTGCCATTTCGGACAGTTACGAGCAGTACTTC	CAISDSYEQYF	.	TRBV10-3	TRBJ2-7	.
TGTGCCAGCAGTTACTCTTCTAGGGGATCCGGGGAGCTGTTTTTT	CASSYSSRGSGELFF	.	TRBV6-2/TRBV6-3	TRBJ2-2	.
TGTGCCAGCAGCTTCCCCAATACAGTTTACGAGCAGTACTTC	CASSFPNTVYEQYF	.	TRBV6-2/TRBV6-3	TRBJ2-7	.
TGTGCCAGCAGCATCCATCTTGGGGCGGCCCACGAGCAGTTCTTC	CASSIHLGAAHEQFF	.	TRBV21-1	TRBJ2-1	.
TGTGCCAGCAGTCCATCTCGACATCTACTGACAGGGCTCTACCGCTACACCTTC	CASSPSRHLLTGLYRYTF	TRBD1	TRBV6-6	TRBJ1-2	once
TGTGCCAGCAGTGACCTGTCCGGGACAAGTAATGAAAAACTGTTTTTT	CASSDLSGTSNEKLFF	.	TRBV6-1	TRBJ1-4	few
TGTGCTAGTGGTTTGGTACTTGGACAGGGGAACACTGAAGCTTTCTTT	CASGLVLGQGNTEAFF	TRBD1	TRBV12-5	TRBJ1-1	.
TGCGCCAGCAGCCACCAGGGGGCCCGCACAGATACGCAGTATTTT	CASSHQGARTDTQYF	TRBD1	TRBV5-1	TRBJ2-3	.
TGTGCCAGCAGCGACCCCACACGAGGGGGCTACACCTTC	CASSDPTRGGYTF	.	TRBV27	TRBJ1-2	.
TGTGCCAGCAGCCTATGGCGAGAGGGCACTGAAGCTTTCTTT	CASSLWREGTEAFF	.	TRBV11-2	TRBJ1-1	.
TGTGCCAGCAGCGTAGGGACTAGCGGGGGGCCTAGCACAGATACGCAGTATTTT	CASSVGTSGGPSTDTQYF	TRBD2	TRBV9	TRBJ2-3	.
TGTGCCAGCAATCTCGCGGGACAGGGGTACGAAAAACTGTTTTTT	CASNLAGQGYEKLFF	TRBD1	TRBV28	TRBJ1-4	.
TGTGCCAGCAGTTCCCGGACTAGCCGCTCCTACAATGAGCAGTTCTTC	CASSSRTSRSYNEQFF	TRBD2	TRBV6-5	TRBJ2-1	.
TGCGCCAGCAGCGTACTAGCGGATAGCTACAATGAGCAGTTCTTC	CASSVLADSYNEQFF	TRBD2	TRBV5-1	TRBJ2-1	.
TGTGCCAGCAGCGGGACAGCAAACAATGAGCAGTTCTTC	CASSGTANNEQFF	TRBD1	TRBV7-2	TRBJ2-1	.
TGTGCCAGCTCACCACTTGCAACAGGGGATCAGCCCCAGCATTTT	CASSPLATGDQPQHF	TRBD1	TRBV18	TRBJ1-5	.
TGTGCCAGCAGCAGTAGCGGGACGGAGACAGATACGCAGTATTTT	CASSSSGTETDTQYF	TRBD2	TRBV7-6	TRBJ2-3	.
TGTGCCAGCAGAAAACACGGACAGGTGGGTGAGCAGTTCTTC	CASRKHGQVGEQFF	TRBD1	TRBV28	TRBJ2-1	.
TGTGCCAGCAGCGTAGCCCCGGGCCAAGAGACCCAGTACTTC	CASSVAPGQETQYF	.	TRBV9	TRBJ2-5	.
TGTGCCAGCAGTTTGGAGAGGCTCCCCTTGCGAAACACCATATATTTT	CASSLERLPLRNTIYF	.	TRBV27	TRBJ1-3	.
TGTGCCAGCAGCATCGGACAGGGCGGCAGGAACACTGAAGCTTTCTTT	CASSIGQGGRNTEAFF	TRBD1	TRBV9	TRBJ1-1	.
TGTGCCAGCACTAGCGGGGGGTTGTGGAATACGCAGTATTTT	CASTSGGLWNTQYF	TRBD2	TRBV27	TRBJ2-3	.
TGCGCCAGCAGCTTGGCCCTAACAGGGATCTATGGCTACACCTTC	CASSLALTGIYGYTF	.	TRBV5-1	TRBJ1-2	.
TGTGCCAGTAGTTTCCGGGACAGTCCCTTTCCAGGGGCCAACGTCCTGACTTTC	CASSFRDSPFPGANVLTF	TRBD1	TRBV19	TRBJ2-6	.